These T cell receptor beta chains were read from a single sample in a study of response to subunit inactivated influenza vaccine. TCRdb reprocessed the RT-PCR reads via MiXCR and lists one record per CDR3 protein. The table records some 600,000 distinct CDR3 sequences, about 14% of them present only once. Here the sequenced sample was PBMCs from blood, taken 14 days before vaccination. These receptors came from a man in his fifties or sixties who received an inactivated influenza vaccine. Each CDR3 is given with its conserved first and last residue. The D gene is left open where the match is weak. Not all rows give a size; the values are once, few, many and, for expanded clones, a class.

.,TRBV7-8,TRBJ2-5,.,TGTGCCAGCAGCGTCTACAGGGGAGGTTTGGAGACCCAGTACTTC,CASSVYRGGLETQYF
few,TRBV27,TRBJ2-7,TRBD1,TGTGCCAGCAGCCTAGCCTACGACAGGGGGTACGAGCAGTACTTC,CASSLAYDRGYEQYF
.,TRBV11-2,TRBJ2-3,.,TGTGCCAGCAGCCCGAACCTTCTCCCTAGCACAGATACGCAGTATTTT,CASSPNLLPSTDTQYF
many,TRBV3-1,TRBJ2-1,.,TGTGCCAGCAGCCATACGGGACCAGGAAATGAGCAGTTCTTC,CASSHTGPGNEQFF
.,TRBV29-1,TRBJ2-3,TRBD2,TGCAGCGTTGACTCGGCGGGAGGAGTCGCAGATACGCAGTATTTT,CSVDSAGGVADTQYF
.,TRBV7-9,TRBJ1-2,.,TGTGCCAGCAGTCAGAGGGATGGCTACACCTTC,CASSQRDGYTF
many,TRBV7-8,TRBJ2-2,.,TGTGCCGGCAGTCGCGAACTCGATGGGGAGCTGTTTTTT,CAGSRELDGELFF
few,TRBV11-2,TRBJ2-5,.,TGTGCCAGCAGCTTAGATGTACAGGACCTTCAAGAGACCCAGTACTTC,CASSLDVQDLQETQYF
.,TRBV4-1,TRBJ2-5,.,TGCGCCAGCAGCCAAGAAACGGACTCAAGAGAGACCCAGTACTTC,CASSQETDSRETQYF
many,TRBV18,TRBJ2-1,.,TGTGCCAGCTCACCACGAGTCAATGAGCAGTTCTTC,CASSPRVNEQFF
.,TRBV7-9,TRBJ2-7,.,TGTGCCAGCGGATCCGGGACAATATCCTACGAGCAGTACTTC,CASGSGTISYEQYF
few,TRBV10-1,TRBJ2-7,.,TGCGCCAGCAGCCCGGGTATTGAGAGCGTTCACGAGCAGTACTTC,CASSPGIESVHEQYF